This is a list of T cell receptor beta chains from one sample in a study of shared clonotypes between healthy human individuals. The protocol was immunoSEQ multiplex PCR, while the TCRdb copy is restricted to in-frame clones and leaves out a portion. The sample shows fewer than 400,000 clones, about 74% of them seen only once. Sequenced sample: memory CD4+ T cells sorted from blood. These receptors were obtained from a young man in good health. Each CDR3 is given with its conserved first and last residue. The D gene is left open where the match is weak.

CDR3: CASIPPGEGYEAFF
DNA: TGTGCCAGCATTCCCCCCGGGGAGGGTTATGAAGCTTTCTTT
J: TRBJ1-1
V: TRBV6-5
D: NA

CDR3: CASSVGGVSGNEKLFF
DNA: TGTGCCAGCAGCGTAGGTGGGGTTTCGGGTAATGAAAAACTGTTTTTT
J: TRBJ1-4
V: TRBV9
D: NA

CDR3: CSVPGAGGRGEQYF
DNA: TGCAGCGTTCCTGGGGCCGGAGGTAGGGGCGAGCAGTACTTC
J: TRBJ2-7
V: TRBV29-1
D: NA

CDR3: CASNRSPGDEQFF
DNA: TGTGCCAGCAATCGATCCCCCGGCGATGAGCAGTTCTTC
J: TRBJ2-1
V: TRBV2
D: NA

CDR3: CASSLMSKETQYF
DNA: TGCGCCAGCAGCTTAATGTCCAAAGAGACCCAGTACTTC
J: TRBJ2-5
V: TRBV5-1
D: NA

CDR3: CASSIAGKNTGELFF
DNA: TGTGCCAGCAGCATAGCCGGGAAAAACACCGGGGAGCTGTTTTTT
J: TRBJ2-2
V: TRBV9
D: NA

CDR3: CASSLSSDRTGWHYGYTF
DNA: TGTGCCAGCAGCTTATCCTCCGACCGGACAGGGTGGCACTATGGCTACACCTTC
J: TRBJ1-2
V: TRBV7-9
D: TRBD1

CDR3: CASSLDPGTDQETQYF
DNA: TGTGCCAGCAGCTTAGATCCCGGGACAGATCAAGAGACCCAGTACTTC
J: TRBJ2-5
V: TRBV11-2
D: TRBD1

CDR3: CASSPVAFDEQYF
DNA: TGTGCCAGCTCACCAGTGGCGTTTGACGAGCAGTACTTC
J: TRBJ2-7
V: TRBV18
D: NA

CDR3: CASRLLDDEQYF
DNA: TGCGCCAGCAGGTTGTTGGACGACGAGCAGTACTTC
J: TRBJ2-7
V: TRBV5-1
D: NA

CDR3: CASSLVRIPSQEAFF
DNA: TGTGCCAGCAGCTTAGTAAGGATCCCGAGCCAAGAAGCTTTCTTT
J: TRBJ1-1
V: TRBV7-2
D: NA

CDR3: CASSLEPDRVFSEQYF
DNA: TGTGCCAGCAGCTTGGAACCCGACAGGGTGTTCTCCGAGCAGTACTTC
J: TRBJ2-7
V: TRBV5-4
D: TRBD1

CDR3: CASSPSGGSAEAFF
DNA: TGTGCCAGCAGCCCGTCGGGGGGCTCCGCTGAAGCTTTCTTT
J: TRBJ1-1
V: TRBV7-3
D: NA

CDR3: CASYQGQETQYF
DNA: TGTGCCAGCTACCAGGGCCAAGAGACCCAGTACTTC
J: TRBJ2-5
V: TRBV28
D: NA

CDR3: CASSLQLAGGSYNEQFF
DNA: TGTGCCAGCAGCCTACAACTAGCGGGAGGGTCCTACAATGAGCAGTTCTTC
J: TRBJ2-1
V: TRBV11-3
D: TRBD2